This is a list of T cell receptor beta chains from one sample in a study of blood T cell repertoires in COVID-19. Assay used: immunoSEQ multiplex PCR; TCRdb lists only in-frame clones, some missing. The sample has about 480,000 clones, roughly 90% seen once; the top ten hold approximately 1.8%. Sequencing used PBMCs or T cells enriched from blood (not recorded which). These receptors all stem from a woman aged 40 to 50 who had recovered from COVID-19. Both conserved end residues are part of each CDR3. A D gene is named only where the DNA matches it firmly. Where a row states a size, it is once, few, many or the class of an expanded clone; other rows omit it.

v_call	clone_size	j_call	d_call	cdr3_nt	cdr3_aa
TRBV11-3	.	TRBJ1-2	.	TGTGCCAGCAGCACCCCTGGGGATTTTAAGGGGCCGGGCTATGGCTACACCTTC	CASSTPGDFKGPGYGYTF
TRBV11-3	.	TRBJ2-1	.	TGTGCCAGCAGCTTAACACTAGTCGGCGGGATTTCCAGCTCCTACAATGAGCAGTTCTTC	CASSLTLVGGISSSYNEQFF
TRBV29-1	.	TRBJ1-1	.	TGCAGCGTTGAAACCAGGATCCCTGAAGCTTTCTTT	CSVETRIPEAFF
TRBV5-1	.	TRBJ2-3	.	TGCGCCAGCAGCCTTACGGGCGGGGCTAGCACAGATACGCAGTATTTT	CASSLTGGASTDTQYF
TRBV7-7	.	TRBJ2-2	.	TGTGCCAGCAGCTTAGGGGGGGCCGGGGAGCTGTTTTTT	CASSLGGAGELFF
TRBV9	.	TRBJ2-1	.	TGTGCCAGCAGCGTAGGGAGCGGTGAGCAGTTCTTC	CASSVGSGEQFF
TRBV10-3	.	TRBJ1-5	TRBD1	TGTGCCATCAGTGATAGAGAGGGGGCCAGAGGGAGTCAGCCCCAGCATTTT	CAISDREGARGSQPQHF
TRBV19	.	TRBJ2-7	TRBD1	TGTGCCAGTAGTACCCGGGACAGGGGATCCCCCTACGAGCAGTACTTC	CASSTRDRGSPYEQYF
TRBV2	.	TRBJ1-5	.	TGTGCCAGCAGTGAACAGGGGTATAGCAATCAGCCCCAGCATTTT	CASSEQGYSNQPQHF
TRBV10-3	.	TRBJ1-4	TRBD1	TGTGCCATCAGCGCAACAGGGGCGGATGAAAAACTGTTTTTT	CAISATGADEKLFF
TRBV2	.	TRBJ2-7	.	TGTGCCAGCAGTGCGGGCGGGGTAACCTACGAGCAGTACTTC	CASSAGGVTYEQYF
TRBV5-1	.	TRBJ2-1	.	TGCGCCAGCAGCTTGACCAGTTTTAATGAGCAGTTCTTC	CASSLTSFNEQFF
TRBV30	.	TRBJ1-1	.	TGTGCCTGGATAATTATCCAGGGGACTGAAGCTTTCTTT	CAWIIIQGTEAFF
TRBV7-9	.	TRBJ2-1	TRBD2	TGTGCCAGCAGCTACGGCGGGGGGACGAATGAGCAGTTCTTC	CASSYGGGTNEQFF
TRBV7-6	.	TRBJ1-2	.	TGTGCCAGCAGCTTAGTCCAAGGAGATGGCTACACCTTC	CASSLVQGDGYTF
TRBV5-1	.	TRBJ2-5	.	TGCGCCAGCAGCTTCCAGGGGCGGGAAGAGACCCAGTACTTC	CASSFQGREETQYF
TRBV10-2	.	TRBJ1-2	.	TGCGCCGCAAGCCAACTTTTAACCGGCGGGTACTATGGCTACACCTTC	CAASQLLTGGYYGYTF
TRBV3-1/TRBV3-2	.	TRBJ2-7	TRBD2	TGTGCCAGCAGCCAGGGACTAGCGGGCTACGAGCAGTACTTC	CASSQGLAGYEQYF
TRBV5-8	.	TRBJ1-1	.	TGTGCCAGCAGCTTGGAGAGGCGGAACACTGAAGCTTTCTTT	CASSLERRNTEAFF
TRBV11-2	.	TRBJ2-7	TRBD2	TGTGCCAGCAGCTCCCACCGTAAGCGGGAGTATAACGAGCAGTACTTC	CASSSHRKREYNEQYF
TRBV7-2	once	TRBJ2-3	.	TGTGCCAGCAGCTTATTCCTAAACACAGATACGCAGTATTTT	CASSLFLNTDTQYF
TRBV5-1	.	TRBJ2-3	.	TGCGCCAGCAGGCGAGAGGGGGAGAGCACAGATACGCAGTATTTT	CASRREGESTDTQYF
TRBV19	.	TRBJ2-2	TRBD1	TGTGCCAGTAATGACAGGGGCGAGAGGGCCGGGGAGCTGTTTTTT	CASNDRGERAGELFF
TRBV5-1	.	TRBJ2-1	.	TGCGCCAGCAGCTCCTACCGACAGGCCCCCTACAATGAGCAGTTCTTC	CASSSYRQAPYNEQFF
TRBV5-1	.	TRBJ1-1	TRBD1	TGCGCCAGCAGCTCAGGGACAGGAATGAACACTGAAGCTTTCTTT	CASSSGTGMNTEAFF
TRBV4-2	.	TRBJ2-2	TRBD2	TGTGCCAGCACCCCCGCGAGAGGGCTAGCGGGAGTCCCCGGGGAGCTGTTTTTT	CASTPARGLAGVPGELFF
TRBV19	once	TRBJ1-1	TRBD1	TGTGCCAGTAGTGCACAGGGGGGACTTTCTGAAGCTTTCTTT	CASSAQGGLSEAFF
TRBV3-1/TRBV3-2	.	TRBJ2-6	.	TGTGCCAGCAGCCAAGATCCGTGGGCCAACGTCCTGACTTTC	CASSQDPWANVLTF
TRBV25-1	.	TRBJ1-5	.	TGTGCCAGCAGTGAAGGGCAGATCAATCAGCCCCAGCATTTT	CASSEGQINQPQHF
TRBV30	.	TRBJ2-7	.	TGTGCCTCCGGACAGATATCGTACGAGCAGTACTTC	CASGQISYEQYF
TRBV12-3/TRBV12-4	few	TRBJ2-2	.	TGTGCCAGCACCTCCGACAGAACCGGGGAGCTGTTTTTT	CASTSDRTGELFF
TRBV27	.	TRBJ2-2	.	TGTGCCGTGGGGCCCTACACCGGGGAGCTGTTTTTT	CAVGPYTGELFF
TRBV21-1	.	TRBJ2-1	.	TGTGCCAGCAGCAAAGAGGTAGAGGACAGGGGGTCCAATGAGCAGTTCTTC	CASSKEVEDRGSNEQFF
TRBV5-1	.	TRBJ2-1	TRBD2	TGCGCCAGCAGCACCTTAGCGGGAGTATCTTACAATGAGCAGTTCTTC	CASSTLAGVSYNEQFF
TRBV7-9	.	TRBJ2-7	TRBD1	TGTGCCAGCAGCTTACCAGGACAGGGGATAAACGAGCAGTACTTC	CASSLPGQGINEQYF
TRBV25-1	.	TRBJ1-4	TRBD1	TGTGCCAGCAGTACGCGGACAGGAGTAAACGAAAAACTGTTTTTT	CASSTRTGVNEKLFF